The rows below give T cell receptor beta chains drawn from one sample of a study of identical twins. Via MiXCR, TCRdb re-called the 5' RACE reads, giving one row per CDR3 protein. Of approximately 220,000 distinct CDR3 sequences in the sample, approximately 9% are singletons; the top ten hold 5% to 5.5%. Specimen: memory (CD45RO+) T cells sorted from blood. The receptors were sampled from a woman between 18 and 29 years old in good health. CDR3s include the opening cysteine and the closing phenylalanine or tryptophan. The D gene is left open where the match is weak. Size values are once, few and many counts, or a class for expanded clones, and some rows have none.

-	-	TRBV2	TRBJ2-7	CASSAPVSSYEQYF	TGTGCCAGCAGTGCTCCGGTGAGCTCCTACGAGCAGTACTTC
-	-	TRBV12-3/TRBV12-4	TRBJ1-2	CASSFRVAGGYTF	TGTGCCAGCAGTTTTAGGGTGGCAGGGGGCTACACCTTC
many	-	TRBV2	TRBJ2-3	CASGGTLQYF	TGTGCCAGTGGGGGCACCCTGCAGTATTTT
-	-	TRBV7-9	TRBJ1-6	CASSSHDYEGGRSPLHF	TGTGCCAGCAGCTCCCATGATTACGAGGGAGGGCGATCACCCCTCCACTTT
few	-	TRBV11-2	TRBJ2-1	CASSRRSGTPHNEQFF	TGTGCCAGCAGCCGACGATCCGGGACTCCACACAATGAGCAGTTCTTC
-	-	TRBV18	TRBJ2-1	CASSVGDPHYNEQFF	TGTGCCAGCTCGGTCGGGGATCCCCACTACAATGAGCAGTTCTTC
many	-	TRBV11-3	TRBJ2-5	CASSLDGAGGETQYF	TGTGCCAGCAGCTTAGATGGGGCTGGGGGGGAGACCCAGTACTTC
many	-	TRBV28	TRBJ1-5	CASSLYRQPQHF	TGTGCCAGCAGTTTATACCGTCAGCCCCAGCATTTT
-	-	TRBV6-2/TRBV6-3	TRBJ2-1	CASSSPNQGRNEQFF	TGTGCCAGCAGTTCCCCAAACCAGGGCCGCAATGAGCAGTTCTTC
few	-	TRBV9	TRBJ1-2	CASSVATSGAANYGYTF	TGTGCCAGCAGCGTAGCTACTAGCGGGGCCGCTAACTATGGCTACACCTTC
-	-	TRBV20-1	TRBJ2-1	CSARVNNEQFF	TGCAGTGCTAGAGTCAACAATGAGCAGTTCTTC
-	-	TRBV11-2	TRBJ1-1	CASSPLLGEAFF	TGTGCCAGCAGCCCATTGTTAGGTGAAGCTTTCTTT
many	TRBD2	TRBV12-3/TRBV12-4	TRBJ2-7	CASSPNGLAHEQYF	TGTGCCAGCAGCCCGAACGGACTAGCGCACGAGCAGTACTTC
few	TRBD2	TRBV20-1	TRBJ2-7	CSATTASGAYEQYF	TGCAGTGCCACAACCGCTAGCGGAGCCTACGAGCAGTACTTC
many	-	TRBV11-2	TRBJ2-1	CASSTFGVWGRRDNEQFF	TGTGCCAGCAGCACATTTGGGGTGTGGGGTCGTCGGGACAATGAGCAGTTCTTC
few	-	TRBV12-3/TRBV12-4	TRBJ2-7	CASTLDGSSYEQYF	TGTGCCAGCACCCTGGACGGGAGCTCCTACGAGCAGTACTTC
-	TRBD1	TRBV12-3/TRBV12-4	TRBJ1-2	CASSLGTGGTYGYTF	TGTGCCAGCAGTTTAGGGACAGGGGGCACCTATGGCTACACCTTC
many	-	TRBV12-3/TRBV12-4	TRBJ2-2	CASSLSGYTGELFF	TGTGCCAGCAGTTTATCAGGGTACACCGGGGAGCTGTTTTTT
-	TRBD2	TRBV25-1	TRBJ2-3	CASSESNPTSGMDVDTQYF	TGTGCCAGCAGTGAATCTAACCCGACTAGCGGGATGGATGTAGATACGCAGTATTTT
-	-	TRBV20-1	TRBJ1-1	CSAYAPEGSNTEAFF	TGCAGTGCCTATGCCCCGGAGGGGAGCAACACTGAAGCTTTCTTT
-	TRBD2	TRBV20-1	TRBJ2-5	CSAGNTPGLASLETQYF	TGCAGTGCTGGGAACACTCCGGGACTAGCCTCTCTAGAGACCCAGTATTTC
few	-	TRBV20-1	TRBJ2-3	CSARDPPVHGYF	TGCAGTGCTAGAGATCCCCCGGTCCACGGGTATTTT
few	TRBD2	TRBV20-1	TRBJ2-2	CSARGTSDTGELFF	TGCAGTGCACGAGGGACTAGCGACACCGGGGAGCTGTTTTTT
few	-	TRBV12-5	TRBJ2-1	CASGPEMNEQFF	TGTGCTAGTGGCCCCGAGATGAATGAGCAGTTCTTC
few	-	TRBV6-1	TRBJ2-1	CASRPSGGRKNEQFF	TGTGCCAGCAGGCCGTCCGGGGGTCGGAAAAATGAGCAGTTCTTC
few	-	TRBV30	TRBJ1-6	CAWTGGGRRPLHF	TGTGCCTGGACGGGTGGGGGCCGGAGACCCCTCCACTTT
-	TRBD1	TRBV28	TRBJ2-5	CASSFIGQGGETQYF	TGTGCCAGCAGTTTTATCGGACAGGGGGGAGAGACCCAGTACTTC
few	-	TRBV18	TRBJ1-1	CASSPPDPTEAFF	TGTGCCAGCTCACCACCCGATCCCACTGAAGCTTTCTTT
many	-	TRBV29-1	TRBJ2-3	CSVPLDYGNTDTQYF	TGCAGCGTCCCGTTGGATTACGGCAACACAGATACGCAGTATTTT
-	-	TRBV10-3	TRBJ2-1	CAIGALDSYNEQFF	TGTGCCATCGGTGCCTTGGACAGTTACAATGAGCAGTTCTTC
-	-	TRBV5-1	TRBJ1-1	CASSLVGGIAEAFF	TGCGCCAGCAGCTTGGTAGGCGGTATCGCTGAAGCTTTCTTT
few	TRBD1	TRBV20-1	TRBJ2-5	CSAFPDRTVKTQYF	TGCAGTGCTTTCCCGGACAGGACCGTAAAGACCCAGTACTTC
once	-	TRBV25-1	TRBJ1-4	CASSARTSMTEKLFF	TGTGCCAGCAGTGCTCGGACATCTATGACCGAAAAACTGTTTTTT
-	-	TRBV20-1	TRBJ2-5	CSARDATDNWETQYF	TGCAGTGCTAGAGATGCAACCGATAATTGGGAGACCCAGTACTTC
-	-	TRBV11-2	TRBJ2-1	CASSLALASHEQFF	TGTGCCAGCAGCTTAGCTCTCGCAAGTCATGAGCAGTTCTTC
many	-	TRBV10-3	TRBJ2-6	CAISDTGSNSGANVLTF	TGTGCCATCAGTGATACAGGATCCAATTCTGGGGCCAACGTCCTGACTTTC
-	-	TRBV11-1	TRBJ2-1	CASSFGPRGSEGGSSYNEQFF	TGTGCCAGCAGCTTCGGTCCCCGAGGCTCAGAAGGGGGAAGCTCCTACAATGAGCAGTTCTTC